The entry below gives a single T cell receptor beta chain sequence along with its context. It lacks a known antigen. Per-base qualities were not stored, and no clone one base away is much larger. Genomic DNA was isolated from the sorted cells so that the TCRbeta CDR3 region could be sequenced. The immunoSEQ Assay was used for sequencing of TCRbeta CDR3 regions. TCRdb limited this immuneACCESS table to in-frame rearrangements with V and J called. A share of clones is missing; checked studies link under half to unresolved V genes, and the rest is unexplained. Present in this sample are 35,000 or so clones, around nine tenths of which were seen just once. About 8.2% of the sample belongs to the ten largest clones. This specimen belongs to a study of OX40 agonist ivuxolimab in advanced cancers. In the study overall: Ivuxolimab was an agonistic, fully human IgG2 monoclonal antibody directed against OX40 (CD134), a costimulatory receptor. The paper reports the monotherapy dose-escalation portion (N ≈ 50 patients) of the phase I ivuxolimab trial. The point of sequencing TCRbeta in the periphery was to test whether ivuxolimab changed TCR sequence diversity and drove clonal T-cell expansion. Three dose-escalation patients achieved partial responses, one with hepatocellular carcinoma and two with cutaneous melanoma. In the dose-escalation cohort, 82.7% of patients were male, and the mean age was approximately 60 years, with a range of 23 to 79. Prior anti-PD-1, anti-PD-L1 or anti-CTLA-4 therapy was permitted, and 30% to 50% of dose-escalation patients had received checkpoint inhibitors. Intravenous ivuxolimab was administered to patients every 2 weeks at six dose levels: 0.01, 0.1, 0.3, 1.5, 3 and 10 mg/kg. Of the roughly 52 dose-escalation patients, hepatocellular carcinoma was present in about 20, melanoma in approximately 15, renal cell carcinoma in 9 and head and neck cancer in 9. Paper-wide results and their limitations: Clonal expansion of both CD4+ and CD8+ blood T cells was observed from baseline to week 6 at doses 0.1 to 3.0 mg/kg. After ivuxolimab, expanded clones were on average more numerous among CD8+ T cells than among CD4+ T cells. Low levels of normalized T-cell clonal expansion were also seen in some patients who did not respond. The antigen specificity of the clonally expanded peripheral T cells was not determined. In the 0.1-3.0 mg/kg groups, partial responders had among the lowest normalized peripheral clonal expansion, particularly in CD8+ T cells.

The trial excluded patients who had a history of autoimmune disease or who were on systemic immunosuppression. Peripheral blood for TCR sequencing was collected from all dose cohorts at baseline, on cycle 4 day 1, and on cycle 7 day 1. The samples were drawn from a first-in-human, open-label, multicenter phase I dose-escalation trial of ivuxolimab. Adults with locally advanced or metastatic melanoma, renal cell carcinoma, hepatocellular carcinoma or head and neck squamous cell carcinoma were enrolled in the trial. Before TCR sequencing, CD4+ T cells and CD8+ T cells were sorted from peripheral blood as separate populations. Taken from cysteine to phenylalanine, the CDR3 has 14 residues. Only the CDR3 DNA stays, 42 bases, in frame from base 1. The germline V end is reduced by 6 bases and the J end by 2 bases; junction bases left unmatched: 6. CDR1 and CDR2 (SGHTA, FQGNSA) derive from the germline V gene.

This receptor was taken from an adult with an advanced solid tumor such as melanoma, head and neck, liver or kidney cancer. The chain is assembled from TRBV7-2 and TRBJ2-7, and TRBD1 aligns with 8 junction nucleotides. Sequences were derived from CD4+ or CD8+ T cells sorted from blood, sampled in a trial of the OX40 agonist ivuxolimab. The CDR3 region has the sequence CASRQTGDPYEQYF. The nucleotides are TGTGCCAGCAGGCAGACAGGGGATCCCTACGAGCAGTACTTC. The CDR3, completed at both ends by the reference TRBV7-2 and TRBJ2-7 genes, gives the full variable domain GAGVSQSPSNKVTEKGKDVELRCDPISGHTALYWYRQSLGQGLEFLIYFQGNSAPDKSGLPSDRFSAERTGGSVSTLTIQRTQQEDSAVYLCASRQTGDPYEQYFGPGTRLTVT.